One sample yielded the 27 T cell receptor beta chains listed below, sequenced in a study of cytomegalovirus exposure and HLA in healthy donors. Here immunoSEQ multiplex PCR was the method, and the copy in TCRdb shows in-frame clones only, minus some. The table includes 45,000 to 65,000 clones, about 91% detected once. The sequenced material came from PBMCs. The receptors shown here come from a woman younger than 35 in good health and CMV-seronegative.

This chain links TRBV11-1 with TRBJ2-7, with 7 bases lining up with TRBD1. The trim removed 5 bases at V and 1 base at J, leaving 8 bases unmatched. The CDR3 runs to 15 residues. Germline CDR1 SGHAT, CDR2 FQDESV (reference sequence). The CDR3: CASSPRTGRSYEQYF. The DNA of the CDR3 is TGTGCCAGCAGCCCCAGGACAGGACGGTCCTACGAGCAGTACTTC. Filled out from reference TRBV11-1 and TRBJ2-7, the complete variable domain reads EAEVAQSPRYKITEKSQAVAFWCDPISGHATLYWYRQILGQGPELLVQFQDESVVDDSQLPKDRFSAERLKGVDSTLKIQPAELGDSAMYLCASSPRTGRSYEQYFGPGTRLTVT.

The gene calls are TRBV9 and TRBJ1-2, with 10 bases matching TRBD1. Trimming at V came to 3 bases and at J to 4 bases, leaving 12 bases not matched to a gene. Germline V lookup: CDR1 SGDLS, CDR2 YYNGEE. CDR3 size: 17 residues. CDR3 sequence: CASSASGTGVYPYGYTF. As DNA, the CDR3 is TGTGCCAGCAGCGCCAGCGGGACAGGGGTTTACCCCTATGGCTACACCTTC.

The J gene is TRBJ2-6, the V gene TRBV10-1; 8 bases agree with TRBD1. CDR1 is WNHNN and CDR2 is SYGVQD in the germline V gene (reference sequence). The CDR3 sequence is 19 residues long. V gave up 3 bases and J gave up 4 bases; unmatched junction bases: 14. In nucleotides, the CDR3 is TGCGCCAGCAGTGAAGTTGGTGACAGGGGCCCGTCCGGGGCCAACGTCCTGACTTTC. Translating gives CASSEVGDRGPSGANVLTF.

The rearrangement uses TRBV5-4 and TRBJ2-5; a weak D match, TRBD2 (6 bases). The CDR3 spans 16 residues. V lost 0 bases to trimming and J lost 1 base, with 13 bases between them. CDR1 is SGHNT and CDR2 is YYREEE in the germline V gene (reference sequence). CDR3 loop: CASSLARIGGQETQYF. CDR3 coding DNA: TGTGCCAGCAGCTTGGCCCGGATCGGGGGCCAAGAGACCCAGTACTTC.

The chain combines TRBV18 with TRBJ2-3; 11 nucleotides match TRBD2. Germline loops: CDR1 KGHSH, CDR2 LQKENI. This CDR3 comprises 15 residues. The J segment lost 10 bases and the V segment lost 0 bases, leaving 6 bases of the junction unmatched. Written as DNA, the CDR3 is TGTGCCAGCTCACCACCGGGACTAGCGGCTCGGGCGCAGTATTTT. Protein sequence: CASSPPGLAARAQYF.

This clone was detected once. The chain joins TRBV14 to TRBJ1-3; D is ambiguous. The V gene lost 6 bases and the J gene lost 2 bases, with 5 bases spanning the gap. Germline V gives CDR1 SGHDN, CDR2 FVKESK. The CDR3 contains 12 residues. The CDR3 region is CASSKTGNTIYF. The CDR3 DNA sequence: TGTGCCAGCAGTAAAACTGGAAACACCATATATTTT.

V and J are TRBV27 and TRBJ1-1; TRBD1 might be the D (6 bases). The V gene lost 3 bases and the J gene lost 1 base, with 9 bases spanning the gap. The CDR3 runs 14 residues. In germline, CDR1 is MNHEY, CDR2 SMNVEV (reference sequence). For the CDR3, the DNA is TGTGCCAGCAGTTTCCTGGGACAGAACACTGAAGCTTTCTTT. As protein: CASSFLGQNTEAFF.

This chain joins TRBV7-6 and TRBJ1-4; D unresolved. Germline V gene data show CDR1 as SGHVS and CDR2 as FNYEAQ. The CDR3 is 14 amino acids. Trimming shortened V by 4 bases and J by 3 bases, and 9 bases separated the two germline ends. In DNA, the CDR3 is TGTGCCAGCAGCTCGGTAGAGGCTAATGAAAAACTGTTTTTT. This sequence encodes CASSSVEANEKLFF.

The DNA of the CDR3 is TGTGCCAGCAGCTTGGGACAGGGGAACACCGGGGAGCTGTTTTTT. This gives the protein CASSLGQGNTGELFF. The V call is TRBV5-6, the J call TRBJ2-2; 7 bases map to TRBD1. Germline CDR1 and CDR2: SGHDT and YYEEEE. The CDR3 extends over 15 amino acids. The trim removed 0 bases at V and 1 base at J, leaving 0 bases unmatched.

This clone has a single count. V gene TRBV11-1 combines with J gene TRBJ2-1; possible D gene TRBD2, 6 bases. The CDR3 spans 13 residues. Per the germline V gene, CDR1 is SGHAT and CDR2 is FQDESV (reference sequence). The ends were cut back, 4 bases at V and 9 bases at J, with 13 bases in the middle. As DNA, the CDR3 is TGTGCCAGCAGCTCGACCCTGGAGGGTGAGCAGTTCTTC. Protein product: CASSSTLEGEQFF.

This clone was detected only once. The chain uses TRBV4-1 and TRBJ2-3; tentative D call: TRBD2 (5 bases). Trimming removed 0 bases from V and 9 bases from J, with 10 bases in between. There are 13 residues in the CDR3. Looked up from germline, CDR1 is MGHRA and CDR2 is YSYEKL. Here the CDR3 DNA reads TGCGCCAGCAGCCAAGAAAGGACGGGGACGCAGTATTTT. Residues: CASSQERTGTQYF.

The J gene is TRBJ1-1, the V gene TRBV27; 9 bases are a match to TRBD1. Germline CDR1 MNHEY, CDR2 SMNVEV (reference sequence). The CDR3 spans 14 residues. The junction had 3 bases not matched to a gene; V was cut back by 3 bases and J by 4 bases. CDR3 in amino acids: CASSFATGGTEAFF. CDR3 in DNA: TGTGCCAGCAGTTTCGCGACAGGGGGCACTGAAGCTTTCTTT.

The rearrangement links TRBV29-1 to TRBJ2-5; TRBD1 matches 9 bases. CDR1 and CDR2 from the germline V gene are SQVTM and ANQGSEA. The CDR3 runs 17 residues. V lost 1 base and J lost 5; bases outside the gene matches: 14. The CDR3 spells CSVEARGQGQGYETQYF. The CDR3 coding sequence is TGCAGCGTTGAAGCCCGGGGCCAGGGACAGGGATACGAGACCCAGTACTTC.

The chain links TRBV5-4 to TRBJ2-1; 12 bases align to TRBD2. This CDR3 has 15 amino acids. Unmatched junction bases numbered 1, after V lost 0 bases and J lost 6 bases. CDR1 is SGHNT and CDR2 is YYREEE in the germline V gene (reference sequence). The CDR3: CASSLGLAGVNEQFF. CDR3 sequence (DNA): TGTGCCAGCAGCTTGGGACTAGCGGGGGTCAATGAGCAGTTCTTC. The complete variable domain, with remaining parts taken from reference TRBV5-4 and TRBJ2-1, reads ETGVTQSPTHLIKTRGQQVTLRCSSQSGHNTVSWYQQALGQGPQFIFQYYREEENGRGNFPPRFSGLQFPNYSSELNVNALELDDSALYLCASSLGLAGVNEQFFGPGTRLTVL.

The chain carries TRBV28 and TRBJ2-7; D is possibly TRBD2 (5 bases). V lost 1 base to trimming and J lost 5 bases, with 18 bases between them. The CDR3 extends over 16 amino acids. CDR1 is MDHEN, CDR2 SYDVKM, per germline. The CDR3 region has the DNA TGTGCCAGCAGTTTATTCTCCTTGAGGGAACTTGACGAGCAGTACTTC. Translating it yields CASSLFSLRELDEQYF.

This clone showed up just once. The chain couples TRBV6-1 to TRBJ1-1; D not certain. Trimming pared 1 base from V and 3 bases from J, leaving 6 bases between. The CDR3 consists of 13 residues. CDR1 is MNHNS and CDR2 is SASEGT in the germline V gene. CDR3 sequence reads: CASSEVIYTEAFF. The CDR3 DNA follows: TGTGCCAGCAGTGAAGTAATTTACACTGAAGCTTTCTTT.

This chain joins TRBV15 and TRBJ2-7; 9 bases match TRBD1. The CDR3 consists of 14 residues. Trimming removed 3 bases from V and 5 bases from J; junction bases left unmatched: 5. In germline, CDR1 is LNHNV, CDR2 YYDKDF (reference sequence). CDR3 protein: CATSRIQGAHEQYF. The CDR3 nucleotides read TGTGCCACCAGCAGGATACAGGGGGCCCACGAGCAGTACTTC. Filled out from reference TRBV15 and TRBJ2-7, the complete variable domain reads DAMVIQNPRYQVTQFGKPVTLSCSQTLNHNVMYWYQQKSSQAPKLLFHYYDKDFNNEADTPDNFQSRRPNTSFCFLDIRSPGLGDTAMYLCATSRIQGAHEQYFGPGTRLTVT.

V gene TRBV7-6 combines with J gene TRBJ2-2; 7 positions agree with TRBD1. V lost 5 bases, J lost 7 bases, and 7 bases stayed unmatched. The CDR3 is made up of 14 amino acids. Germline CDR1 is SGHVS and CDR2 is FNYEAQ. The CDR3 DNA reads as TGTGCCAGCAGCGTAACAGGGGTTGACGGGGAGCTGTTTTTT. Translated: CASSVTGVDGELFF.

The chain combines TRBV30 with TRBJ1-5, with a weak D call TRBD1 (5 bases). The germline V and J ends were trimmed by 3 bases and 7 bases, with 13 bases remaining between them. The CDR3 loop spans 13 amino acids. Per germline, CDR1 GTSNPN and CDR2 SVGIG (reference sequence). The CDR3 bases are TGTGCCTGGAGGAACCAGGGCAGCCAGCCCCAGCATTTT. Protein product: CAWRNQGSQPQHF. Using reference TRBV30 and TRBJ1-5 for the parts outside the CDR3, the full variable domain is SQTIHQWPATLVQPVGSPLSLECTVEGTSNPNLYWYRQAAGRGLQLLFYSVGIGQISSEVPQNLSASRPQDRQFILSSKKLLLSDSGFYLCAWRNQGSQPQHFGDGTRLSIL.

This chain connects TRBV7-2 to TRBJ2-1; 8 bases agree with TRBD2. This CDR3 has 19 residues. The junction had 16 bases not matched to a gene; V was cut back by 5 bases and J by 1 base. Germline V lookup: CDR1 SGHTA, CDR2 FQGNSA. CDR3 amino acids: CASSRRRVAGLGSYNEQFF. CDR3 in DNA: TGTGCCAGCAGCCGACGCAGGGTAGCGGGGCTTGGGTCCTACAATGAGCAGTTCTTC.

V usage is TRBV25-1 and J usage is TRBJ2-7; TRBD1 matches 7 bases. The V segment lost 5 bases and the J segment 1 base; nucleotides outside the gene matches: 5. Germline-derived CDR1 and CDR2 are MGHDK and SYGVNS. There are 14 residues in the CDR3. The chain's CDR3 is CASSHRGFSYEQYF. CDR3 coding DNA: TGTGCCAGCAGTCACAGGGGCTTTTCCTACGAGCAGTACTTC.

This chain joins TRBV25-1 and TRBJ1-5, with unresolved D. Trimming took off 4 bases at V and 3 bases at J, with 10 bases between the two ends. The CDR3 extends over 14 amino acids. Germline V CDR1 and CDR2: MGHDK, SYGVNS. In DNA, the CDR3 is TGTGCCAGCAGTGCTGACACGTTCAATCAGCCCCAGCATTTT. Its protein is CASSADTFNQPQHF.

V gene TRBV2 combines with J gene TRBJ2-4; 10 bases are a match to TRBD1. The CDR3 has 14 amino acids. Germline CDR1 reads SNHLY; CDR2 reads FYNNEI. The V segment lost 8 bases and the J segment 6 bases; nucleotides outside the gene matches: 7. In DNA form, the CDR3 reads TGTGCCAGCTACGAGGGACAGGGGAGAAACATTCAGTACTTC. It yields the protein CASYEGQGRNIQYF.

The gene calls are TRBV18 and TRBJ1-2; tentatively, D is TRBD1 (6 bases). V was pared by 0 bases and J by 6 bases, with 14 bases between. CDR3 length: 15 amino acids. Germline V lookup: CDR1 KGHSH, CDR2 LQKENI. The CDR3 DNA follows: TGTGCCAGCTCACCACCGCCAGGGGCTGCTGATGGCTACACCTTC. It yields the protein CASSPPPGAADGYTF. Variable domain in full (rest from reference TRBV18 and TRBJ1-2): NAGVMQNPRHLVRRRGQEARLRCSPMKGHSHVYWYRQLPEEGLKFMVYLQKENIIDESGMPKERFSAEFPKEGPSILRIQQVVRGDSAAYFCASSPPPGAADGYTFGSGTRLTVV.

CDR3 sequence (DNA): TGTGCCTGGGGCCGCGGGCCCTTTGGGGGAAACACCATATATTTT. This translates into CAWGRGPFGGNTIYF. This sequence joins TRBV30 and TRBJ1-3; D not resolved. V was trimmed by 5 bases and J by 4 bases, leaving 18 bases between them. This CDR3 has 15 residues. Germline V gene lookup returns CDR1 GTSNPN and CDR2 SVGIG (reference sequence).

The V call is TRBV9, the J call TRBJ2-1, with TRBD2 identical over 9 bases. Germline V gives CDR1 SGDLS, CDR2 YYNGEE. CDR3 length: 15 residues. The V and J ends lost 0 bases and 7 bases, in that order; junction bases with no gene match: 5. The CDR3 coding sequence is TGTGCCAGCAGCGTAGAAGGCGGGAGGGAAAATGAGCAGTTCTTC. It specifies CASSVEGGRENEQFF.

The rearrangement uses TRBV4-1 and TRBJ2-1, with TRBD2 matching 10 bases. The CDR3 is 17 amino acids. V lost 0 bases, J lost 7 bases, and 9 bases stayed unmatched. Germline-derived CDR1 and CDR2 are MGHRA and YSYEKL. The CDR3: CASSQDMLAGVGNEQFF. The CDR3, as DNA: TGCGCCAGCAGCCAAGATATGCTAGCGGGAGTAGGGAATGAGCAGTTCTTC.